This T cell receptor (beta chain) was recovered during a study of siplizumab effects on memory and regulatory T cells. Study outcomes and limitations: Siplizumab cultures yielded proliferating Tregs whose suppressive function was not confirmed. Assignment of a naive or memory phenotype failed for roughly 80-96% of the proliferating CD4+ or CD8+ clones. The study found that siplizumab significantly reduced alloreactive sequences traceable to unstimulated CD4+ memory cells. Memory T cells appeared less diverse than naive cells, which seemed to contribute substantially to alloresponse.

Assay used: immunoSEQ multiplex PCR; TCRdb lists only in-frame clones, some missing. In the table there are about 50,000 clones, over 75% of which are singletons. Of note for this clone: The antigen remains unidentified.

V was clipped by 7 bases and J by 0 bases; unmatched bases: 4. Per germline, CDR1 MNHEY and CDR2 SVGAGI. The CDR3 is 14 residues long. The sample was naive CD8+ T cells sorted from blood. The TCR comes from a human donor in good health. The chain employs TRBV6-5 and TRBJ1-1, with 8 positions matching TRBD1. The CDR3 region is CASIRQGLNTEAFF. DNA for the CDR3: TGTGCCAGCATCCGACAGGGGTTGAACACTGAAGCTTTCTTT.